This passage covers 31 T cell receptor beta chains from one sample sequenced in a study of beta chain features in type 1 diabetes. Study results and limitations: Across all four CD4+ subsets, people with type 1 diabetes showed modestly shorter TCRB CDR3s.

Sequenced material consisted of expressed TCRB transcripts (all of the isolated RNA was reverse transcribed). Clones were sequenced by immunoSEQ multiplex PCR, and TCRdb holds only the in-frame ones, with some missing. Of tens of thousands of clones listed, 45% to 50% are singletons. These receptors have no identified antigens. Sequences were obtained from central memory CD4+ T cells from blood. These receptors came from a man between 25 and 39 years old with type 1 diabetes.

V gene TRBV15 combines with J gene TRBJ2-7; weak D call: TRBD1 (5 bases). V was trimmed by 0 bases and J by 3 bases, leaving 9 bases between them. The CDR3 extends over 14 amino acids. Germline CDR1 LNHNV, CDR2 YYDKDF (reference sequence). For the CDR3, the DNA is TGTGCCACCAGCAGAGAAGGTCAGGGCTACGAGCAGTACTTC. It yields the protein CATSREGQGYEQYF.

The V and J genes are TRBV5-1 and TRBJ2-2; 8 bases map to TRBD2. Germline lookup yields CDR1 SGHRS and CDR2 YFSETQ. The length of the CDR3 is 14 residues. V lost 4 bases to trimming and J lost 5 bases; unmatched junction nucleotides: 4. CDR3 sequence (DNA): TGCGCCAGCAGCCCGGGACTAGAGACCGGGGAGCTGTTTTTT. Translating it yields CASSPGLETGELFF.

By share, this clone ranks as medium-sized. The chain couples TRBV7-2 to TRBJ2-1; 11 nucleotides line up with TRBD2. Germline CDR1 SGHTA, CDR2 FQGNSA. Trimming at V came to 5 bases and at J to 6 bases, leaving 12 bases not matched to a gene. The CDR3 sequence is 17 residues long. CDR3 loop: CASSGRGLAGGGNEQFF. The CDR3 DNA reads TGTGCCAGCAGCGGACGGGGGCTAGCGGGAGGTGGCAATGAGCAGTTCTTC.

This clone showed up just a few times. The V and J genes are TRBV18 and TRBJ1-2; D is unresolved. This CDR3 is built from 15 residues. Germline CDR1 and CDR2: KGHSH and LQKENI. Between the trimmed V and J ends, which lost 1 base and 2 bases, there was a span of 11 bases. The CDR3, as DNA: TGTGCCAGCTCACCACGACTGGCGGAGAACTATGGCTACACCTTC. Its protein is CASSPRLAENYGYTF. Full variable domain (outside the CDR3, taken from reference TRBV18 and TRBJ1-2): NAGVMQNPRHLVRRRGQEARLRCSPMKGHSHVYWYRQLPEEGLKFMVYLQKENIIDESGMPKERFSAEFPKEGPSILRIQQVVRGDSAAYFCASSPRLAENYGYTFGSGTRLTVV.

The gene calls are TRBV18 and TRBJ1-1; D is perhaps TRBD1 (5 bases). V shed 5 bases and J shed 6 bases, with 16 bases lying between them. This CDR3 is 14 amino acids long. Per germline, CDR1 KGHSH and CDR2 LQKENI. The CDR3 sequence: CASSDLQGTPEAFF. CDR3 DNA sequence: TGTGCCAGCTCAGACCTTCAGGGAACCCCTGAAGCTTTCTTT.

This clone is a singleton in its sample. J is TRBJ1-1 and V is TRBV2; TRBD1 agrees at 8 bases. With 5 bases clipped from V and 6 bases from J, the junction kept 8 bases outside the gene matches. Germline CDR1 reads SNHLY; CDR2 reads FYNNEI. The length of the CDR3 is 14 residues. The CDR3 DNA follows: TGTGCCAGCAGTTCCCTGGACAGGGACGCTGAAGCTTTCTTT. Protein product: CASSSLDRDAEAFF.

This clone occurred a few times. The chain carries TRBV7-2 and TRBJ2-7, with D perhaps matching TRBD2 (5 bases). V was pared by 2 bases and J by 5 bases, with 7 bases between. Germline V gene data show CDR1 as SGHTA and CDR2 as FQGNSA. This CDR3 has 12 residues. The CDR3 DNA reads as TGTGCCAGCAGCTTATTCGGGAACGAGCAGTACTTC. It encodes CASSLFGNEQYF.

This clone appeared a few times. This chain joins TRBV6-5 and TRBJ2-2, with TRBD1 matching over 7 bases. The CDR3 is made up of 13 amino acids. Germline-derived CDR1 and CDR2 are MNHEY and SVGAGI. V was clipped by 10 bases and J by 4 bases; unmatched bases: 6. Here the CDR3 reads CATGRGSTGELFF. The DNA for the CDR3 is TGTGCCACGGGCAGGGGGTCCACCGGGGAGCTGTTTTTT.

With respect to this clone: The junction and the germline gene differ at one end; a read error may be behind it. The chain employs TRBV5-4 and TRBJ2-1; 8 bases are a match to TRBD2. The V gene's germline CDR1 is SGHNT and CDR2 YYREEE (reference sequence). The length of the CDR3 is 14 residues. Here the CDR3 reads CASSPTHKAGAYLF. As DNA, the CDR3 is TGTGCCAGCAGCCCTACCCATAAAGCGGGAGCATACCTCTTC.

This clone was detected a few times. The chain couples TRBV7-9 to TRBJ2-7; 9 positions agree with TRBD1. This CDR3 contains 15 residues. In germline, CDR1 is SEHNR, CDR2 FQNEAQ (reference sequence). Unmatched junction bases numbered 5, after V lost 3 bases and J lost 2 bases. The CDR3 sequence is CASSFTTGGAYEQYF. The DNA of the CDR3 is TGTGCCAGCAGCTTTACGACAGGGGGAGCCTACGAGCAGTACTTC. Full variable domain (outside the CDR3, taken from reference TRBV7-9 and TRBJ2-7): DTGVSQNPRHKITKRGQNVTFRCDPISEHNRLYWYRQTLGQGPEFLTYFQNEAQLEKSRLLSDRFSAERPKGSFSTLEIQRTEQGDSAMYLCASSFTTGGAYEQYFGPGTRLTVT.

This clone was seen a few times. The rearrangement uses TRBV11-2 and TRBJ2-1; D remains ambiguous. The V end was cut by 0 bases, the J end by 7 bases, with 7 bases between. Germline V gives CDR1 SGHAT, CDR2 FQNNGV. CDR3 length: 13 amino acids. The CDR3 protein is CASSLDLANEQFF. DNA of the CDR3: TGTGCCAGCAGCTTAGATCTGGCAAATGAGCAGTTCTTC.

The chain links TRBV19 to TRBJ1-2; 7 nucleotides align to TRBD1. This CDR3 is built from 15 residues. CDR1 and CDR2 (germline): LNHDA, SQIVND (reference sequence). The ends lost 7 bases at V and 3 bases at J; junction bases unmatched: 11. CDR3 bases: TGTGCCAGTATCTACCCGGGACAGAAAGACTATGGCTACACCTTC. It yields the protein CASIYPGQKDYGYTF.

The chain recombines TRBV10-3 with TRBJ1-4; 9 nucleotides match TRBD1. This CDR3 contains 14 residues. V lost 6 bases to trimming and J lost 7 bases; unmatched junction nucleotides: 6. Germline lookup yields CDR1 ENHRY and CDR2 SYGVKD. The CDR3 bases are TGTGCCATCAGGCCCGGACAGGGGAGTGAAAAACTGTTTTTT. This gives the protein CAIRPGQGSEKLFF.

V and J are TRBV5-1 and TRBJ1-2; the match to TRBD1 covers 7 bases. Losses at the gene ends were 4 bases for V and 0 bases for J; bases not matched to a gene: 0. In germline, CDR1 is SGHRS, CDR2 YFSETQ. The CDR3 covers 13 residues. The CDR3 DNA sequence: TGCGCCAGCAGCCAGGGGGCTAACTATGGCTACACCTTC. Encoded protein: CASSQGANYGYTF.

This clone was seen more than once but under ten times. This chain connects TRBV4-1 to TRBJ2-7, with D unresolved. CDR1 and CDR2 (germline): MGHRA, YSYEKL. V lost 1 base to trimming and J lost 2 bases, with 9 bases between them. The CDR3 length is 14 residues. The DNA of the CDR3 is TGCGCCAGCAGCCAAGTTCCCCCGGCCTACGAGCAGTACTTC. Its translation is CASSQVPPAYEQYF.

This clone has just a few counts. This chain links TRBV30 with TRBJ1-1, with D tentatively TRBD1 (6 bases). The V gene lost 5 bases and the J gene lost 4 bases, with 11 bases spanning the gap. CDR3 length equals 12 residues. The germline V gene encodes CDR1 GTSNPN and CDR2 SVGIG (reference sequence). The DNA for the CDR3 is TGTGCCTGGCTCAGGGGCTCCACTGAAGCTTTCTTT. Its protein is CAWLRGSTEAFF.

CDR3 DNA: TGTGCCAGCAGCTTAGAAGGCAGGGTGGGTGAAAAACTGTTTTTT. It encodes CASSLEGRVGEKLFF. This sequence joins TRBV7-9 and TRBJ1-4; D perhaps matches TRBD1 (5 bases). This CDR3 is built from 15 residues. Germline-derived CDR1 and CDR2 are SEHNR and FQNEAQ (reference sequence). Trimming shortened V by 1 base and J by 7 bases, and 13 bases separated the two germline ends.

This sequence joins TRBV6-6 and TRBJ2-1; TRBD1 agrees at 7 bases. The V gene end was trimmed by 6 bases and the J gene end by 4 bases; junction bases not matched to a gene: 3. This CDR3 region has 13 residues. The germline V gene encodes CDR1 MNHNY and CDR2 SVGAGI (reference sequence). The chain's CDR3 is CASSKTGYNEQFF. In DNA, the CDR3 is TGTGCCAGCAGCAAGACAGGGTACAATGAGCAGTTCTTC.

CDR3 coding DNA: TGTGCCAGCAGCGAAAATACAGGGAGGGGTAATGAAAAACTGTTTTTT. Residues: CASSENTGRGNEKLFF. The chain recombines TRBV7-9 with TRBJ1-4; tentative D call: TRBD1 (6 bases). V was pared by 5 bases and J by 4 bases, with 17 bases between. Looked up from germline, CDR1 is SEHNR and CDR2 is FQNEAQ (reference sequence). The CDR3 runs 16 residues.

This chain joins TRBV5-1 and TRBJ2-1; 12 positions agree with TRBD1. The CDR3 sequence is 15 residues long. J gave up 10 bases and V 4 bases, and 9 bases lay outside the gene matches. Germline V CDR1 and CDR2: SGHRS, YFSETQ. Written as DNA, the CDR3 is TGCGCCAGCAGCAAACTGGGACAGGGGGCAGGAGAGCAGTTCTTC. This translates into CASSKLGQGAGEQFF.

V is TRBV7-2 and J is TRBJ2-4, with 11 bases aligning to TRBD2. Germline loops: CDR1 SGHTA, CDR2 FQGNSA. Germline trimming cut 5 bases from V and 1 base from J; bases unmatched to any gene: 4. CDR3 length: 16 amino acids. DNA for the CDR3: TGTGCCAGCAGCGTTAGCGGGGGGGCTGCCAAAAACATTCAGTACTTC. Protein sequence: CASSVSGGAAKNIQYF.

This sequence joins TRBV7-2 and TRBJ2-3, with TRBD2 identical over 8 bases. The trim removed 5 bases at V and 4 bases at J, leaving 11 bases unmatched. The germline gives CDR1 SGHTA, CDR2 FQGNSA. This CDR3 region has 16 residues. CDR3 nucleotide sequence: TGTGCCAGCAGCCAAACAGCGGGAGTCCGGGCAGATACGCAGTATTTT. Translated: CASSQTAGVRADTQYF.

This clone has just a few counts. The chain employs TRBV5-1 and TRBJ2-5; tentatively, D is TRBD1 (5 bases). Trimming removed 0 bases from V and 1 base from J, with 13 bases in between. The germline V gene has CDR1 SGHRS and CDR2 YFSETQ. CDR3 length: 16 residues. The CDR3 region is CASSLEIGVPQETQYF. Here the CDR3 DNA reads TGCGCCAGCAGCTTGGAAATAGGGGTCCCCCAAGAGACCCAGTACTTC.

This clone was seen only a few times. The rearrangement joins TRBV5-1 to TRBJ1-3; tentatively, D is TRBD1 (5 bases). The V end was cut by 0 bases, the J end by 4 bases, with 11 bases between. Germline V gives CDR1 SGHRS, CDR2 YFSETQ. The CDR3 extends over 15 amino acids. CDR3 DNA: TGCGCCAGCAGCTTGGATGGGGCGCGGGGAAACACCATATATTTT. Translating it yields CASSLDGARGNTIYF.

This sequence joins TRBV28 and TRBJ1-1; D uncertain. This CDR3 contains 12 residues. The V gene lost 5 bases and the J gene lost 5 bases, with 9 bases spanning the gap. Per the germline V gene, CDR1 is MDHEN and CDR2 is SYDVKM. CDR3 residues: CASSRTSTEAFF. The CDR3 coding sequence is TGTGCCAGCAGTCGGACTTCAACTGAAGCTTTCTTT.

This chain joins TRBV5-1 and TRBJ2-2; D is possibly TRBD1 (6 bases). CDR3 length equals 15 residues. V lost 0 bases and J 4 bases, leaving 10 bases between the germline ends. Per the germline V gene, CDR1 is SGHRS and CDR2 is YFSETQ. Here the CDR3 reads CASSLAAGATGELFF. CDR3 DNA sequence: TGCGCCAGCAGCTTGGCCGCAGGGGCCACCGGGGAGCTGTTTTTT.

This chain links TRBV19 with TRBJ2-3, with D possibly matching TRBD2 (7 bases). This CDR3 comprises 15 residues. Germline loops: CDR1 LNHDA, CDR2 SQIVND (reference sequence). V was trimmed by 7 bases and J by 1 base, leaving 15 bases between them. In nucleotides, the CDR3 is TGTGCCAGTACCCTGGAGGGGGGGGGCACAGATACGCAGTATTTT. It specifies CASTLEGGGTDTQYF.

J is TRBJ2-3 and V is TRBV6-6, with 8 bases lining up with TRBD1. From germline, CDR1 is MNHNY and CDR2 SVGAGI (reference sequence). The CDR3 runs to 15 residues. J lost 5 bases, V lost 6 bases, and 10 bases had no gene match. This CDR3 reads CASSRAGGAGDTQYF. CDR3 nucleotides: TGTGCCAGCAGCCGAGCAGGGGGCGCAGGAGATACGCAGTATTTT.

The chain couples TRBV5-1 to TRBJ2-5; 11 bases line up with TRBD2. The CDR3 covers 16 residues. The J segment lost 2 bases and the V segment lost 3 bases, leaving 6 bases of the junction unmatched. Germline CDR1 SGHRS, CDR2 YFSETQ. CDR3 region: CASSSLAGGLQETQYF. CDR3 nucleotide sequence: TGCGCCAGCAGCTCCCTAGCGGGGGGTTTACAAGAGACCCAGTACTTC.

This chain connects TRBV7-2 to TRBJ2-1, with 8 bases that match TRBD1. Germline CDR1 is SGHTA and CDR2 is FQGNSA. The CDR3 spans 15 residues. With V trimmed by 7 bases and J by 0 bases, 5 bases remained unmatched. DNA of the CDR3: TGTGCCAGCACAAGACAGGGGAGCTCCTACAATGAGCAGTTCTTC. Protein product: CASTRQGSSYNEQFF.

This clone was counted a few times. The chain employs TRBV10-3 and TRBJ1-2; a possible D gene is TRBD1 (5 bases). This CDR3 is built from 16 residues. Trimming took 0 bases from V and 2 from J, leaving 13 bases between them. Germline loops: CDR1 ENHRY, CDR2 SYGVKD. DNA for the CDR3: TGTGCCATCAGTGAGTCGACCGGGGGACTGAACTATGGCTACACCTTC. Translating gives CAISESTGGLNYGYTF.